The 6 T cell receptor beta chains below all came from one sample that was sequenced in a study of early T cells in non-severe SARS-CoV-2 infection. Each CDR3 protein gets one entry after TCRdb re-called the 5' RACE reads with MiXCR. Among roughly 30,000 distinct CDR3 sequences listed, 5.7% were seen once. Material for sequencing was whole blood. The receptors stem from an adult who was a healthcare worker with PCR-confirmed SARS-CoV-2 infection or an uninfected control (not recorded which).

A note on this clonotype: A read error may account for a junction end that differs from germline. The chain recombines TRBV6-5 with TRBJ2-1; 15 positions agree with TRBD2. CDR3 length: 20 amino acids. Germline V gives CDR1 MNHEY, CDR2 SVGAGI. In DNA, the CDR3 is TGTGCCAGCAGTTACTTCAGTGGACTAGCGGGGGGGCCCCGCTACAATGAGCGGTTCTTC. Translated: CASSYFSGLAGGPRYNERFF.

This clonotype rates as medium-sized. V and J are TRBV7-2 and TRBJ1-2; D unclear. The germline V and J ends were trimmed by 0 bases and 4 bases, with 6 bases remaining between them. CDR3 length: 13 residues. CDR1 is SGHTA and CDR2 is FQGNSA in the germline V gene. CDR3 in amino acids: CASSLADTYGYTF. The CDR3 DNA follows: TGTGCCAGCAGCTTAGCCGATACCTATGGCTACACCTTC.

The genes are TRBV7-2 and TRBJ1-5; D is perhaps TRBD1 (6 bases). The CDR3 covers 16 residues. Germline CDR1 is SGHTA and CDR2 is FQGNSA. The ends were cut back, 3 bases at V and 8 bases at J, with 20 bases in the middle. CDR3 sequence: CASSFGTGIVREPQHF. The CDR3, as DNA: TGTGCCAGCAGCTTTGGTACAGGGATCGTTCGGGAGCCCCAGCATTTT.

This clonotype appeared many times. The gene calls are TRBV29-1 and TRBJ2-5, with D perhaps being TRBD1 or TRBD2 (5 bases each). This CDR3 has 12 amino acids. Germline loops: CDR1 SQVTM, CDR2 ANQGSEA. Between the trimmed V and J ends, which lost 3 bases and 5 bases, there was a span of 10 bases. The CDR3 DNA reads TGCAGCGTTGATGGCTGGGGGGAGACCCAGTACTTC. Translating it yields CSVDGWGETQYF. Full variable domain (outside the CDR3, taken from reference TRBV29-1 and TRBJ2-5): SAVISQKPSRDICQRGTSLTIQCQVDSQVTMMFWYRQQPGQSLTLIATANQGSEATYESGFVIDKFPISRPNLTFSTLTVSNMSPEDSSIYLCSVDGWGETQYFGPGTRLLVL.

This clonotype was seen many times. The chain couples TRBV5-1 to TRBJ2-1; 11 positions agree with TRBD2. The length of the CDR3 is 15 residues. V lost 1 base to trimming and J lost 9 bases; unmatched junction nucleotides: 6. The germline CDR1 and CDR2 sequences are SGHRS and YFSETQ. The CDR3 sequence is CASSLPNSGGAEQFF. DNA of the CDR3: TGCGCCAGCAGCTTGCCAAATAGCGGGGGGGCTGAGCAGTTCTTC.

This clonotype came up many times. The chain is built from TRBV6-1 and TRBJ2-3, with D unresolved. The length of the CDR3 is 16 residues. Trimming shortened V by 7 bases and J by 5 bases, and 22 bases separated the two germline ends. Germline V gene lookup returns CDR1 MNHNS and CDR2 SASEGT. The CDR3 here is CASTRYGEYSIDTQYF. The CDR3 bases are TGTGCCAGCACCCGGTACGGAGAGTACAGTATAGATACGCAGTATTTT.